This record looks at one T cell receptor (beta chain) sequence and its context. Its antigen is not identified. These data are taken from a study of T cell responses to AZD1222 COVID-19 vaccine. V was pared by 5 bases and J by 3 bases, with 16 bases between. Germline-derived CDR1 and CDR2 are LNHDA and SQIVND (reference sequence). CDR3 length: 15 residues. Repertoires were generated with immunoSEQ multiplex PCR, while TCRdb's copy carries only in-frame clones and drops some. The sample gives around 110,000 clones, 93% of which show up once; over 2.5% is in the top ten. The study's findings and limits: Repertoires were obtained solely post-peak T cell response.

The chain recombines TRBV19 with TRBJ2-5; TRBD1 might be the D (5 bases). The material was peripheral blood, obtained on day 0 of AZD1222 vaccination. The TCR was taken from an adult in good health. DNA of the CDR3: TGTGCCAGTAGTTCGGAGAGAGACAGAAAAGAGACCCAGTACTTC. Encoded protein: CASSSERDRKETQYF.